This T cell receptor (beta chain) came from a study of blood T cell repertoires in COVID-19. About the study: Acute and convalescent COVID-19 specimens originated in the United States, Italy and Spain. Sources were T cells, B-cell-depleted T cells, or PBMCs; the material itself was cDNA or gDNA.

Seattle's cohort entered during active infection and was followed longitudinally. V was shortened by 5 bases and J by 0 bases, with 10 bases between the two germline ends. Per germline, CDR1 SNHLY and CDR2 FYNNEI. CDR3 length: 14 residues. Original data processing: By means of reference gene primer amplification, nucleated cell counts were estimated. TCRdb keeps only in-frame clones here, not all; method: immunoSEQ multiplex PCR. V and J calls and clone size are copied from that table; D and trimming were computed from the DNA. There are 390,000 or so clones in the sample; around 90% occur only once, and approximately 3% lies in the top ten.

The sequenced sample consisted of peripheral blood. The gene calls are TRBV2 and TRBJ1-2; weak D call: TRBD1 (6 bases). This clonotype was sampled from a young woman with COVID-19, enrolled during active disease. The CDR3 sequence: CASSRGTPNYGYTF. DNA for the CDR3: TGTGCCAGCAGTAGGGGGACACCTAACTATGGCTACACCTTC. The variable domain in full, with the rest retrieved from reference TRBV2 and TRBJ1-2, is EPEVTQTPSHQVTQMGQEVILRCVPISNHLYFYWYRQILGQKVEFLVSFYNNEISEKSEIFDDQFSVERPDGSNFTLKIRSTKLEDSAMYFCASSRGTPNYGYTFGSGTRLTVV.